This entry features one T cell receptor beta chain sequence. The data belong to a study of blood T cell repertoires in COVID-19. About the study: Acute and convalescent COVID-19 specimens originated in the United States, Italy and Spain. Sources were T cells, B-cell-depleted T cells, or PBMCs; the material itself was cDNA or gDNA.

Authors' methods: Scientists estimated how many nucleated cells there were by amplifying reference gene primers. Libraries were prepared by immunoSEQ multiplex PCR; TCRdb keeps only in-frame clonotypes and omits some of them. Clonal size and the V and J genes are those of that table, whereas D and trimming came from the DNA. The table records 130,000 to 150,000 clones, approximately 87% of them present only once. Specimen: peripheral blood. The TCR comes from a woman aged 50 to 65 with active or convalescent COVID-19.

CDR3 bases: TGCGCCAGCAGCCAAGATTCGGCCAGCGGGAGTACCAATGAGCAGTTCTTC. This translates into CASSQDSASGSTNEQFF. This chain uses TRBV4-3 with TRBJ2-1; 8 positions match TRBD2. Per the germline V gene, CDR1 is LGHNA and CDR2 is YSLEER. The V segment lost 0 bases and the J segment 6 bases; nucleotides outside the gene matches: 10. This CDR3 is built from 17 residues.